The T cell receptor (beta chain) under discussion was sequenced for a study of blood T cells in healthy people across ages. Background on the study: Template switching captured about one barcoded beta molecule per two T cells. Whole-study findings and limits: The long-lived group displayed more naive CD4+ cells, plus higher diversity, than the aged donors did. Those diversity estimates obtained from one million T cells were thought to be underestimates.

This CDR3 has 15 amino acids. J lost 2 bases, V lost 4 bases, and 7 bases had no gene match. Germline-derived CDR1 and CDR2 are MGHRA and YSYEKL. In its sample, this clonotype was seen a few times. Its antigen is as yet unknown. It was with a sample-barcoded 5' primer and a J-beta primer mix that a second PCR of about 6 to 12 cycles was run. Carrying 12 random nucleotides, a template-switch adaptor labeled each individual cDNA molecule. TCRdb reanalysed the 5' RACE reads using MiXCR and keeps one entry per CDR3 protein. The profile covers 1.5 million to 2 million distinct CDR3 sequences, with roughly 30% appearing a single time and about 11% taken by the ten largest.

The clonotype was recovered from a woman aged 25 to 39 in good health. Source material: blood. The chain recombines TRBV4-1 with TRBJ1-1; 7 bases line up with TRBD1. The CDR3 DNA reads TGCGCCAGCAGCCTAGGGACAGTCGACAACACTGAAGCTTTCTTT. This encodes CASSLGTVDNTEAFF.